One T cell receptor beta chain is described in this entry. Measured with immunoSEQ multiplex PCR; TCRdb has only the in-frame clones, and not every one. The sample includes just over 65,000 clones, under 90% of them seen just once. The V gene end was trimmed by 6 bases and the J gene end by 7 bases; junction bases not matched to a gene: 15. The CDR3 length is 16 residues. CDR1 and CDR2 from the germline V gene are SNHLY and FYNNEI. This sample was included in a study of blood T cell repertoires in COVID-19. The V call is TRBV2, the J call TRBJ1-2; 9 nucleotides align to TRBD1. Input material: peripheral blood. The clonotype was recovered from a man in his 60s with acute or convalescent COVID-19. The CDR3 DNA sequence: TGTGCCAGCAGAGACCATGCCGACAGGGGGTCGTCTGGCTACACCTTC. The encoded protein is CASRDHADRGSSGYTF.